A single sample is the source of the 20 T cell receptor beta chains below, sequenced in a study of T-cell memory formation after mild COVID-19. MiXCR, run by TCRdb on the 5' RACE reads, gives a single entry per CDR3 protein. This sample carries over 130,000 distinct CDR3 sequences, roughly 13% of them seen once, and the ten largest clones take more than 25%. Material for sequencing was PBMCs or a T cell subset sorted from them (not recorded which). The source of these receptors is an adult woman who had mild COVID-19 (a few samples of this study predate the infection). Cell type and time point are not known.

The chain couples TRBV6-5 to TRBJ2-7; the D gene could be TRBD1 or TRBD2 (6 bases each). The germline V gene encodes CDR1 MNHEY and CDR2 SVGAGI. The CDR3 has 15 residues. Deletions cut 0 bases from V and 3 bases from J, with 12 bases between. The CDR3 DNA is TGTGCCAGCAGTTACTCTAAGGGGGGACTCTACGAGCAGTACTTC. Protein: CASSYSKGGLYEQYF.

This clonotype was counted only a few times. V usage is TRBV25-1 and J usage is TRBJ1-1; 8 bases are shared with TRBD1. Germline V gives CDR1 MGHDK, CDR2 SYGVNS. This CDR3 comprises 16 residues. Germline trimming cut 5 bases from V and 7 bases from J; bases unmatched to any gene: 15. CDR3 nucleotide sequence: TGTGCCAGCAGTACACTAATGGGGACAGGTGAGAGTGAAGCTTTCTTT. Translating it yields CASSTLMGTGESEAFF.

In this sample, this clonotype turned up a few times. The V gene is TRBV2, the J gene TRBJ2-3; D call uncertain. Trimming removed 2 bases at V and 0 bases at J, with 9 bases between. There are 15 residues in the CDR3. Germline lookup yields CDR1 SNHLY and CDR2 FYNNEI. The CDR3 protein is CASSEHSSSTDTQYF. CDR3 DNA: TGTGCCAGCAGTGAACACAGTTCTAGCACAGATACGCAGTATTTT.

This clonotype was observed a few times. The rearrangement links TRBV9 to TRBJ2-3; TRBD2 matches 11 bases. CDR3 length: 15 residues. J gave up 6 bases and V 0 bases, and 3 bases lay outside the gene matches. Looked up from germline, CDR1 is SGDLS and CDR2 is YYNGEE. This CDR3 is CASSVELAGVDTQYF. The CDR3 DNA sequence: TGTGCCAGCAGCGTAGAACTAGCGGGGGTGGATACGCAGTATTTT.

This chain joins TRBV5-1 and TRBJ2-7; TRBD1 matches 9 bases. The germline V gene has CDR1 SGHRS and CDR2 YFSETQ. The CDR3 length is 14 residues. Trimming took 4 bases from V and 5 from J; bases not matched to a gene: 7. The CDR3 nucleotides read TGCGCCAGCAGCGTGGGACAGGGATTGCACGAGCAGTACTTC. It codes for CASSVGQGLHEQYF.

This clonotype was detected only a few times. The V gene is TRBV4-3, the J gene TRBJ2-3; either TRBD1 or TRBD2 may supply D (5 bases each). There are 16 residues in the CDR3. Looked up from germline, CDR1 is LGHNA and CDR2 is YSLEER. Trimming shortened V by 3 bases and J by 4 bases, and 17 bases separated the two germline ends. CDR3 DNA: TGCGCCAGCAGCCATACGGGATACGGGACCCCAGATACGCAGTATTTT. Protein product: CASSHTGYGTPDTQYF.

The V gene is TRBV7-9, the J gene TRBJ2-7; D not resolved. In germline, CDR1 is SEHNR, CDR2 FQNEAQ (reference sequence). V was cut by 3 bases and J by 3 bases, with 9 bases left in between. The CDR3 contains 13 residues. The CDR3 protein is CASSFYSYYEQYF. The CDR3 DNA reads TGTGCCAGCAGCTTTTACTCTTACTACGAGCAGTACTTC.

V gene TRBV5-5 combines with J gene TRBJ1-1, with D unclear. CDR1 is SGHKS and CDR2 is YYEKEE in the germline V gene (reference sequence). V lost 3 bases to trimming and J lost 6 bases, with 9 bases between them. This CDR3 is built from 12 residues. The CDR3 reads CASSSHNPEAFF. CDR3 DNA: TGTGCCAGCAGCTCCCACAACCCTGAAGCTTTCTTT.

In this sample, this clonotype turned up a few times. The chain links TRBV27 to TRBJ1-5, with D unresolved. V was pared by 5 bases and J by 6 bases, with 14 bases between. CDR3 size: 14 residues. Germline CDR1 and CDR2: MNHEY and SMNVEV (reference sequence). Here the CDR3 reads CASSLTSSPQPQHF. In DNA form, the CDR3 reads TGTGCCAGCAGTCTCACATCCTCGCCTCAGCCCCAGCATTTT.

The chain carries TRBV24-1 and TRBJ1-2; unclear D gene. This CDR3 contains 12 residues. Germline loops: CDR1 KGHDR, CDR2 SFDVKD. V dropped 4 bases and J dropped 3 bases, with 5 bases sitting between them. CDR3 bases: TGTGCCACCAGTGAACCATACTATGGCTACACCTTC. It is translated as CATSEPYYGYTF.

The V call is TRBV5-1, the J call TRBJ2-3; D not certain. Trimming pared 1 base from V and 11 bases from J, leaving 14 bases between. Germline CDR1 and CDR2: SGHRS and YFSETQ. The CDR3 is 13 amino acids. The CDR3 here is CASSLLSTYEQYF. The CDR3 DNA reads as TGCGCCAGCAGCTTGCTCTCGACATACGAGCAGTATTTT.

This clonotype was seen a handful of times. The CDR3 is CASSQDGGPDTEAFF. The CDR3 DNA is TGCGCCAGCAGCCAAGATGGGGGGCCTGACACTGAAGCTTTCTTT. The chain joins TRBV4-3 to TRBJ1-1; TRBD1 might be the D (6 bases). The CDR3 is 15 amino acids. Germline V gives CDR1 LGHNA, CDR2 YSLEER. V was shortened by 0 bases and J by 3 bases, with 11 bases between the two germline ends.

In this sample, this clonotype turned up many times. This rearrangement joins TRBV9 to TRBJ2-1; perhaps TRBD2 as D (5 bases). The CDR3 runs to 14 residues. Per the germline V gene, CDR1 is SGDLS and CDR2 is YYNGEE. Trimming cost V 2 bases and J 6 bases, with 12 bases left between them. The CDR3: CASSVENSVNEQFF. CDR3 nucleotide sequence: TGTGCCAGCAGCGTGGAGAATAGCGTCAATGAGCAGTTCTTC. Looking up the rest from reference TRBV9 and TRBJ2-1 gives the full variable domain: DSGVTQTPKHLITATGQRVTLRCSPRSGDLSVYWYQQSLDQGLQFLIQYYNGEERAKGNILERFSAQQFPDLHSELNLSSLELGDSALYFCASSVENSVNEQFFGPGTRLTVL.

This clonotype has a handful of counts. The J gene is TRBJ2-7, the V gene TRBV9; 10 positions agree with TRBD1. This CDR3 has 15 residues. Germline V gene sequence: CDR1 SGDLS, CDR2 YYNGEE. With V trimmed by 0 bases and J by 3 bases, 3 bases remained unmatched. The CDR3 loop is CASSVGDRGNYEQYF. The CDR3 DNA reads as TGTGCCAGCAGCGTAGGGGACAGGGGAAACTACGAGCAGTACTTC. The variable domain in full, with the rest retrieved from reference TRBV9 and TRBJ2-7, is DSGVTQTPKHLITATGQRVTLRCSPRSGDLSVYWYQQSLDQGLQFLIQYYNGEERAKGNILERFSAQQFPDLHSELNLSSLELGDSALYFCASSVGDRGNYEQYFGPGTRLTVT.

This clonotype has a handful of counts. The rearrangement links TRBV7-9 to TRBJ1-2; a possible D gene is TRBD1 (5 bases). The germline V gene encodes CDR1 SEHNR and CDR2 FQNEAQ (reference sequence). This CDR3 region has 14 residues. V lost 3 bases, J lost 3 bases, and 11 bases lay in between. The CDR3 DNA sequence: TGTGCCAGCAGCTTCCCTGACAGCTACTATGGCTACACCTTC. It translates to CASSFPDSYYGYTF. Looking up the rest from reference TRBV7-9 and TRBJ1-2 gives the full variable domain: DTGVSQNPRHKITKRGQNVTFRCDPISEHNRLYWYRQTLGQGPEFLTYFQNEAQLEKSRLLSDRFSAERPKGSFSTLEIQRTEQGDSAMYLCASSFPDSYYGYTFGSGTRLTVV.

This clonotype has more than one count but fewer than ten. V and J are TRBV5-5 and TRBJ2-1; 10 nucleotides agree with TRBD1. This CDR3 contains 15 residues. The V gene's germline CDR1 is SGHKS and CDR2 YYEKEE (reference sequence). V lost 5 bases and J lost 10; bases outside the gene matches: 12. The CDR3 DNA follows: TGTGCCAGCAGTTATCCGGGGACAGGGGTCATCGAGCAGTTCTTC. Amino acid sequence: CASSYPGTGVIEQFF.

CDR3 bases: TGTGCCAGCAGCTTAGGGGTTGGGACGACTGAAGCTTTCTTT. Amino acid sequence: CASSLGVGTTEAFF. The chain recombines TRBV11-3 with TRBJ1-1, with D perhaps TRBD1 (5 bases). This CDR3 comprises 14 residues. CDR1 and CDR2 from the germline V gene are SGHNT and YENEEA. Trimming shortened V by 1 base and J by 5 bases, and 11 bases separated the two germline ends.

This clonotype appeared a few times. The chain uses TRBV3-2 and TRBJ2-7; TRBD2, as called in the table, went unchecked against the DNA. TRBV3-2 is classified as a pseudogene. This CDR3 spans 15 amino acids. Here the CDR3 reads CASSQDGTSAYEQYF. CDR3 nucleotide sequence: TGTGCCAGCAGCCAAGATGGGACTAGCGCCTACGAGCAGTACTTC.

At least ten counts were recorded for this clonotype. V usage is TRBV27 and J usage is TRBJ2-5; 12 bases fit TRBD1. Germline lookup yields CDR1 MNHEY and CDR2 SMNVEV (reference sequence). The CDR3 runs 15 residues. Unmatched junction bases numbered 7, after V lost 6 bases and J lost 5 bases. The CDR3 reads CASSSPGQGAETQYF. In DNA form, the CDR3 reads TGTGCCAGCAGCTCACCGGGACAGGGGGCCGAGACCCAGTACTTC.

The chain carries TRBV25-1 and TRBJ2-1, with a weak D call TRBD2 (6 bases). From germline, CDR1 is MGHDK and CDR2 SYGVNS. The V end was cut by 3 bases, the J end by 7 bases, with 16 bases between. This CDR3 has 15 amino acids. As DNA, the CDR3 is TGTGCCAGCAGTGAGGGAAGGGCGGGGAGGAATGAGCAGTTCTTC. Amino acids: CASSEGRAGRNEQFF.